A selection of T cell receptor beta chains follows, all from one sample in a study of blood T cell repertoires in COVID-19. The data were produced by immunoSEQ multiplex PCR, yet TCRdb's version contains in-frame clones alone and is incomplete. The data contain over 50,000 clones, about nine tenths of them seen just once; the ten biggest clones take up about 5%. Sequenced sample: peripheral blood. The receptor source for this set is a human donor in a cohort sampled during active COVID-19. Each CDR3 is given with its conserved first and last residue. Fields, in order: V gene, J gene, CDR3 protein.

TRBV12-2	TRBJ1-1	CASRLASGTANTEAFF
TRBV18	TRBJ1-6	CASSPLSGTSQGSPLHF
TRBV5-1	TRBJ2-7	CASSLVGGSSYEQYF
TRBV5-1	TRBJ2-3	CASSLQGFALSTDTQYF
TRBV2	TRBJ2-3	CASSKLGSSSTDTQYF
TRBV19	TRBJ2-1	CASKTLASSYNEQFF
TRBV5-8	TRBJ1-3	CASSSFSAGNTIYF
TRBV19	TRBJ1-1	CASGTREGNTEAFF
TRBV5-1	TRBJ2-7	CASSFSGGPTYEQYF
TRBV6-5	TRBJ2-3	CASRSSTDTQYF
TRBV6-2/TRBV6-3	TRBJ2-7	CASSYRGVAGYYEQYF
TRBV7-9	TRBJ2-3	CASSRGGVRSTDTQYF
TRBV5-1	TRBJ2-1	CASSLGTGYNEQFF
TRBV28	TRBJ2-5	CASSFSQQETQYF
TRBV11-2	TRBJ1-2	CASSLTAFSKAGGYTF
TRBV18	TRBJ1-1	CASSEGRGGPNTEAFF
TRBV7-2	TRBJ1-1	CASSVQVDPNTEAFF
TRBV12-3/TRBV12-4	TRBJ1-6	CASSPISSSPLHF
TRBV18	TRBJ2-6	CASSPLGQPTGANVLTF
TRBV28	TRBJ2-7	CASIKGSGTEAYEQYF
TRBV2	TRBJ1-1	CASSEVLGAFF
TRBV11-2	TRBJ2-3	CASSAGRVAAHTQYF
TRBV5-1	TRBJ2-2	CASSLQQSSNTGELFF
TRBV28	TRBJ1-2	CASRSVSDYGYTF
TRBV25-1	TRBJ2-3	CASSENSGGLADTQYF
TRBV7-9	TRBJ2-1	CASSYASSPPGNEQFF
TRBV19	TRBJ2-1	CASSNRVGIYNEQFF
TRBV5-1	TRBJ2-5	CASSLGQGPQETQYF
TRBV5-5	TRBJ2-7	CATDRGSGNYEQYF
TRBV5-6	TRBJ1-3	CASSLFGDRDSGNTIYF
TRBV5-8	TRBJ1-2	CASTMTEGYGYTF
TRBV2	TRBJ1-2	CASGDRGRGGYTF
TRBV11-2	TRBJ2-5	CASSLDTGVGETQYF
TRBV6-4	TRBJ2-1	CASSRDRGLNEQFF
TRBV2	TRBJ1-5	CASSNGQRSNQPQHF
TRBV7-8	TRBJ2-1	CASSLEVRDYSYNEQFF
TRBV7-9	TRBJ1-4	CASSLMQGAQSEKLFF
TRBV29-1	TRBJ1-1	CSVEGLIGLRTEAFF
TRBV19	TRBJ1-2	CASSSTDSSNYGYTF
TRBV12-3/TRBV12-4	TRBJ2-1	CASSLNQEDEQFF
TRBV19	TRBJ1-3	CASKKTGTVSGNTIYF
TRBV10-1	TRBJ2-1	CASSHRGILNEQFF
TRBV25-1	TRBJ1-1	CASSEYRNTEAFF
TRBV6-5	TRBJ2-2	CASRGSGATGELFF
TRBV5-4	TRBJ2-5	CASHTRWEETQYF
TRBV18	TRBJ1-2	CASSPGQGLSYTF
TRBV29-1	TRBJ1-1	CSVETGGGTEAFF
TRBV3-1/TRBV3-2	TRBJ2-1	CASSQDSVSSGRSYNEQFF
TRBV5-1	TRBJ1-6	CASSSDLGTGALHF
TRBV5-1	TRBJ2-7	CASSLGGDEQYF
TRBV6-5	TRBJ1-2	CASIPAGQGNYGYTF
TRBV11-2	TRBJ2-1	CASSSPALAGRYNEQFF
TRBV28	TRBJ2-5	CASSLIPEETQYF
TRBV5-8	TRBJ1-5	CASSLVQGGNQPQHF